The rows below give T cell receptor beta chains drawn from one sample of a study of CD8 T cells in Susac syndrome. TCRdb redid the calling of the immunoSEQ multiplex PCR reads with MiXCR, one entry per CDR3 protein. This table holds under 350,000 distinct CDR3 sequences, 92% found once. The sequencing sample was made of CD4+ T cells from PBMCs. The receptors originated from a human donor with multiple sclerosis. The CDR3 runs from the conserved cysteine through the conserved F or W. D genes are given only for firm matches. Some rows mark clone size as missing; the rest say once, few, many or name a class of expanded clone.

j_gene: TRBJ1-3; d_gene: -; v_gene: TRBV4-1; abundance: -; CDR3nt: TGCGCCAGCAGCCAAGAGGGGGCCAGTAGAGCTGGAAACACCATATATTTT; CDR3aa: CASSQEGASRAGNTIYF
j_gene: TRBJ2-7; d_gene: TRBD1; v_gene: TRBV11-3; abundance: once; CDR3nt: TGTGCCAGCAGCCTAACAGGGGGCGCATCCTACGAGCAGTACTTC; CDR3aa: CASSLTGGASYEQYF
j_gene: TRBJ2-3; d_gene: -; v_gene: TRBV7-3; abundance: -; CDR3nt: TGTGCCAGCAGCCATGCAGGGGCAGATACGCAGTATTTT; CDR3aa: CASSHAGADTQYF
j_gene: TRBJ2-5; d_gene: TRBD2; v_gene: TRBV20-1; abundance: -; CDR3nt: TGCAGTGCTAGAGCCCTAGCGGGGTACCAAGAGACCCAGTACTTC; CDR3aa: CSARALAGYQETQYF
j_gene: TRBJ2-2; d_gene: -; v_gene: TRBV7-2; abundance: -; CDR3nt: TGTGCCAGCAGCCCTAGCTACGCCGGGGAGCTGTTTTTT; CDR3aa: CASSPSYAGELFF
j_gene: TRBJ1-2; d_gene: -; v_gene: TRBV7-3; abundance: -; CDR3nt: TGTGCCAGCAGCTCGACTCCGGACAACACCTACACCTTC; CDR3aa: CASSSTPDNTYTF
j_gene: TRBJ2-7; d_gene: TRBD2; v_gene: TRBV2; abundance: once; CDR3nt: TGTGCCAGCATGGGGGGGAGCTCCTACGAGCAGTACTTC; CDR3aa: CASMGGSSYEQYF
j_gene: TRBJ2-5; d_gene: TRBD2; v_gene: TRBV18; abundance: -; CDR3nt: TGTGCCAGCGCGCCGGGACTAGCGGAGACCCAGTACTTC; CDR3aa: CASAPGLAETQYF
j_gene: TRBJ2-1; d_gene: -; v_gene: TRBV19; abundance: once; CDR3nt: TGTGCCAGTAGTATAGCGGAGTGGGTAAACAATGAGCAGTTCTTC; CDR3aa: CASSIAEWVNNEQFF
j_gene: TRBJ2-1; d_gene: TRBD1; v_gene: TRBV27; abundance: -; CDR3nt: TGTGCCAGCAGTCCGCGACAGGGGGCGAAAAATAATGAGCAGTTCTTC; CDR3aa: CASSPRQGAKNNEQFF
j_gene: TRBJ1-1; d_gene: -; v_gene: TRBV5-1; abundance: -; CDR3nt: TGCGCCAGCAGCAGTCAGGGGTTGAACACTGAAGCTTTCTTT; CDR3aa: CASSSQGLNTEAFF
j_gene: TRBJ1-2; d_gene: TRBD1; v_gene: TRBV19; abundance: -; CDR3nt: TGTGCCAGTAGTATACAGGGGGCCGACTATGGCTACACCTTC; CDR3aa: CASSIQGADYGYTF
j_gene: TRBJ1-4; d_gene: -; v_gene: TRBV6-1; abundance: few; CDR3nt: TGTGCCACCACGGGGGGCGGAGAAAAACTGTTTTTT; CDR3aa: CATTGGGEKLFF
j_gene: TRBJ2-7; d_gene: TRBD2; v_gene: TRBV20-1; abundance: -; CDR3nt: TGCAGTGCTAGAGTAGCGGGACTAGGAGCCTACGAGCAGTACTTC; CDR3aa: CSARVAGLGAYEQYF
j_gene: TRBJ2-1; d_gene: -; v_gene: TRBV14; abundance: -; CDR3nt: TGTGCCAGCAGCCAAGATTTTTCACACGATGAGCAGTTCTTC; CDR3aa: CASSQDFSHDEQFF
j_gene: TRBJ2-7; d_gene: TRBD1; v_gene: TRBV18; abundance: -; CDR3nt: TGTGCCAGCTCACCACGTTTGGGACAGGGAGCCTACGAGCAGTACTTC; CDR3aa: CASSPRLGQGAYEQYF
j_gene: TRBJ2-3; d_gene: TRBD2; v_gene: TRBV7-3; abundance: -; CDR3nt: TGTGCCAGCAGCCCGGGGGGGGGCCCCACAGATACGCAGTATTTT; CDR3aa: CASSPGGGPTDTQYF
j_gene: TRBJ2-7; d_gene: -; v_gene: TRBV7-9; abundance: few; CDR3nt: TGTGCCAGCAGCTTAGGGGGCTTCTACGAGCAGTACTTC; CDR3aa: CASSLGGFYEQYF
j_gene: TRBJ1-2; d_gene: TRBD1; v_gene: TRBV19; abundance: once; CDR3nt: TGTGCCAGTCAGGCAGGGGGTAGATGGTTCGGCTATGGCTACACCTTC; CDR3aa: CASQAGGRWFGYGYTF
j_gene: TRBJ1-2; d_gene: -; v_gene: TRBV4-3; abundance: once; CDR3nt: TGCGCCAGCAGCCGCATGGGTAGGGAGATGGATGGCTACACCTTC; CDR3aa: CASSRMGREMDGYTF
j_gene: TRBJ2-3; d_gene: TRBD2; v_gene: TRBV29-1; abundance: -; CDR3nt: TGCAGCGTCCCTAGCGGGGGCTTCACAGATACGCAGTATTTT; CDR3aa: CSVPSGGFTDTQYF
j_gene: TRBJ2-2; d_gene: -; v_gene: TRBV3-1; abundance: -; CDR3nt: TGTGCCAGCAGCCAAAGGGGGGAGCTGTTTTTT; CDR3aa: CASSQRGELFF
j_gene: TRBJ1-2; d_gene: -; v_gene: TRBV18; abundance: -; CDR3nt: TGTGCCAGCTCATCCTCCAGGACGACCCTTGGTGGCTACACCTTC; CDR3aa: CASSSSRTTLGGYTF
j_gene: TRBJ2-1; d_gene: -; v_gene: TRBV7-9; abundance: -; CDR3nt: TGTGCCAGCAGCTTAGCTTTGTCCAATGAGCAGTTCTTC; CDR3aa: CASSLALSNEQFF
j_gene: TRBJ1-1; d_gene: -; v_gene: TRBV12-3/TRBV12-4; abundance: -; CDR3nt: TGTGCTAGCAGCTTTTCCGCTAACACTGAAGCTTTCTTT; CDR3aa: CASSFSANTEAFF
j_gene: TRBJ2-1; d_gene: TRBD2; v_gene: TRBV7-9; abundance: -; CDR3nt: TGTGCCAGCAGCGTAGTAGCGGGAGGCGGGCAGTTCTTC; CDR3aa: CASSVVAGGGQFF
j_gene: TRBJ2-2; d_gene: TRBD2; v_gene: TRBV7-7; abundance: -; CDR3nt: TGTGCTAGCAGCTCTTTTCTAGCGGATAACACCGGGGAGCTGTTTTTT; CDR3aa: CASSSFLADNTGELFF
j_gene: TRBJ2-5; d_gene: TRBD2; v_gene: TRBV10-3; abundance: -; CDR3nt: TGTGCCATCAGCGTTCCGGGGGGAGAGACCCAGTACTTC; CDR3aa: CAISVPGGETQYF
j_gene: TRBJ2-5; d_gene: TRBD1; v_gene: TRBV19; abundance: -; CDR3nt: TGTGCCAGTAGTATGAGGGGGACAGGGCGATCGGAGACCCAGTACTTC; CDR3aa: CASSMRGTGRSETQYF
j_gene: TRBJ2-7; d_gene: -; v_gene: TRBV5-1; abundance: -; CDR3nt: TGCGCCAGCAGCGGGGTAGGAGGCTACGAGCAGTACTTC; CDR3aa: CASSGVGGYEQYF
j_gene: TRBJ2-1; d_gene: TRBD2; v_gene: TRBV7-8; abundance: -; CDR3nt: TGTGCCAGCAGCCCGTCCGGGACTAGCGGGGGGGATGAGCAGTTCTTC; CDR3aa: CASSPSGTSGGDEQFF
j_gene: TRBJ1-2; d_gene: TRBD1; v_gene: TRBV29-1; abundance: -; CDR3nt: TGCAGCGCGGAGGGACAGCCTGGATGGGGCTATGGCTACACCTTC; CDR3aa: CSAEGQPGWGYGYTF
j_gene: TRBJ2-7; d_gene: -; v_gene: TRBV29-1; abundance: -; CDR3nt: TGCAGCGTTTCCGGGGGCTCCTACGAGCAGTACTTC; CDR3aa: CSVSGGSYEQYF
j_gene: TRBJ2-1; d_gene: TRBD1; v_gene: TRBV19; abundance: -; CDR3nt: TGTGCCAGTAGTCTCTCCGGGACAGGGGACAATGAGCAGTTCTTC; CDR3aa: CASSLSGTGDNEQFF
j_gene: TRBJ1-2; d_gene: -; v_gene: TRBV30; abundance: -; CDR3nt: TGTGCCTGGAGTGTACGAGAGGGAGGGGGTGGCTACACCTTC; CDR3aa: CAWSVREGGGGYTF